This TCR beta chain was retrieved from a study of shared clonotypes between healthy human individuals. Only in-frame clones appear in the TCRdb table, and some are missing; sequencing was by immunoSEQ multiplex PCR. The sample lists approximately 1.1 million clones, roughly 74% seen once, with 0.5% to 0.6% in the top ten. The sequenced material came from memory CD4+ T cells from PBMCs. Subset given: CD45RA-negative fraction. This TCR was recovered from a young man in good health. Some clones in this sample may be carry-over from other donors' samples.

CDR3 in amino acids: CASSQVGSGRARETQYF. The DNA of the CDR3 is TGTGCCAGCAGCCAAGTTGGAAGCGGGAGGGCCCGGGAGACCCAGTACTTC. The genes are TRBV14 and TRBJ2-5, with 10 bases fitting TRBD2. CDR1 and CDR2 (germline): SGHDN, FVKESK. V shed 1 base and J 5 bases; nucleotides not matched to a gene: 10. The CDR3 totals 17 residues.